This T cell receptor (beta chain) was identified during a study of T cell responses to AZD1222 COVID-19 vaccine. Study outcomes and limitations: Baseline serology detected seropositivity in only 5 or 6 AZD1222 recipients. Vaccine-associated CD4 TCRs ranged over spike, dominating at 160-218 and 743-854. Mostly white British, mostly female donors; authors suggested clonal diversity may be underestimated.

Remarks on this clone: Its matching antigen is unknown.

Profiling relied on immunoSEQ multiplex PCR, and the TCRdb table lists in-frame clones only, not all of them. The sample records under 140,000 clones, around 80% being singletons. V lost 5 bases, J lost 0 bases, and 11 bases lay in between. The CDR3 totals 15 residues. Germline values: CDR1 MDHEN, CDR2 SYDVKM. V is TRBV28 and J is TRBJ2-1; D gene unclear. The source of this sequence is an adult in good health. Sequencing was performed on peripheral blood, taken on day 0 of AZD1222 vaccination. The CDR3 protein is CASSLRHSSYNEQFF. CDR3 bases: TGTGCCAGCAGTCTTCGGCACAGCTCCTACAATGAGCAGTTCTTC.